These 29 T cell receptor beta chains were all obtained from the same sample, sequenced in a study of T-cell memory formation after mild COVID-19. MiXCR was run by TCRdb on the 5' RACE reads, yielding one entry per CDR3 protein. This sample yields about 400,000 distinct CDR3 sequences, of which 23% are seen a single time; about an eighth belongs to the top ten. The sample comprised PBMCs or a T cell subset sorted from them (not recorded which). These TCRs come from an adult woman who had mild COVID-19 (a few samples of this study predate the infection). Cell type and time point are not known.

The rearrangement joins TRBV6-5 to TRBJ2-5, with TRBD1 identical over 11 bases. V was clipped by 4 bases and J by 7 bases; unmatched bases: 5. The germline gives CDR1 MNHEY, CDR2 SVGAGI. The length of the CDR3 is 14 residues. This chain's CDR3 is CASSSPGQGGTQYF. Here the CDR3 DNA reads TGTGCCAGCAGTTCTCCGGGACAGGGGGGGACCCAGTACTTC.

The CDR3 bases are TGTGCCACCAGTGACCCCGGACAGGGCGGAAATACGCAGTATTTT. Translated: CATSDPGQGGNTQYF. This rearrangement joins TRBV24-1 to TRBJ2-3, with 8 bases fitting TRBD1. The CDR3 has 15 amino acids. J lost 7 bases, V lost 4 bases, and 9 bases had no gene match. Germline V lookup: CDR1 KGHDR, CDR2 SFDVKD.

Note on this clonotype: A junction boundary mismatches the germline segment, possibly from a read error. The chain joins TRBV19 to TRBJ2-1, with D possibly matching TRBD1 (6 bases). The CDR3 contains 13 residues. Germline V gene data show CDR1 as LNHDA and CDR2 as SQIVND (reference sequence). The CDR3 loop reads CASSETRVQGMVF. CDR3 sequence (DNA): TGTGCCAGTAGTGAAACCAGGGTCCAGGGGATGGTCTTC.

The sample holds a few counts of this clonotype. The germline gene is not matched at one end of the junction; a read error may be the cause. The J gene is TRBJ2-7, the V gene TRBV6-2 or TRBV6-3; perhaps TRBD2 as D (7 bases). Germline-derived CDR1 and CDR2 are MNHEY and SVGEGT. This CDR3 contains 13 residues. This chain's CDR3 is CASSSYREVGGDF. For the CDR3, the DNA is TGTGCCAGCAGTAGTTACCGGGAAGTAGGGGGGGACTTC.

CDR3 region: CSVYSDPNPYEQYF. In DNA, the CDR3 is TGCAGCGTTTATTCGGACCCTAATCCCTACGAGCAGTACTTC. The rearrangement joins TRBV29-1 to TRBJ2-7; D not resolved. The CDR3 is 14 residues long. CDR1 and CDR2 from the germline V gene are SQVTM and ANQGSEA. The ends were cut back, 5 bases at V and 2 bases at J, with 16 bases in the middle.

This clonotype was observed a few times. This rearrangement joins TRBV3-1 to TRBJ2-1, with 7 bases lining up with TRBD1. CDR3 length equals 14 residues. J lost 5 bases, V lost 8 bases, and 9 bases had no gene match. Germline V gene data show CDR1 as LGHDT and CDR2 as YNNKEL (reference sequence). CDR3 DNA: TGTGCCAGCCGAACCCCGGGACAGAACAATGAGCAGTTCTTC. Translating gives CASRTPGQNNEQFF.

The J gene is TRBJ2-1, the V gene TRBV9; D not resolved. V lost 0 bases, J lost 2 bases, and 6 bases lay in between. CDR3 size: 14 residues. Germline CDR1 is SGDLS and CDR2 is YYNGEE. CDR3 sequence: CASSVGPPYNEQFF. DNA of the CDR3: TGTGCCAGCAGCGTAGGCCCCCCCTACAATGAGCAGTTCTTC.

The genes are TRBV18 and TRBJ2-7; unclear D gene. From germline, CDR1 is KGHSH and CDR2 LQKENI. This CDR3 is 14 amino acids long. Trimming removed 0 bases at V and 2 bases at J, with 8 bases between. In nucleotides, the CDR3 is TGTGCCAGCTCACCACCCGACCCACCCTACGAGCAGTACTTC. Residues: CASSPPDPPYEQYF. Full variable domain (remainder filled in from reference TRBV18 and TRBJ2-7): NAGVMQNPRHLVRRRGQEARLRCSPMKGHSHVYWYRQLPEEGLKFMVYLQKENIIDESGMPKERFSAEFPKEGPSILRIQQVVRGDSAAYFCASSPPDPPYEQYFGPGTRLTVT.

A few counts support this clonotype. This chain links TRBV20-1 with TRBJ2-1; 7 bases are a match to TRBD2. V lost 0 bases, J lost 14 bases, and 22 bases stayed unmatched. The CDR3 totals 17 residues. Germline CDR1 DFQATT, CDR2 SNEGSKA (reference sequence). CDR3 coding DNA: TGCAGTGCTAGAGAAGTCGGACTGGGCGGGAGCCCCCGCAAGGAGTTCTTC. Translation gives CSAREVGLGGSPRKEFF.

This clonotype has only a few counts. The chain is built from TRBV4-2 and TRBJ2-7, with 7 nucleotides matching TRBD2. The J segment lost 3 bases and the V segment lost 0 bases, leaving 14 bases of the junction unmatched. CDR3 size: 18 residues. The germline CDR1 and CDR2 sequences are LGHNA and YNFKEQ. The CDR3 sequence is CASSQEGFPGLIIYEQYF. The DNA of the CDR3 is TGTGCCAGCAGCCAAGAGGGGTTCCCGGGACTAATCATCTACGAGCAGTACTTC.

CDR3 in DNA: TGTGCCAGCAGCTTGCTCGCAGGCAACACCATATATTTT. It encodes CASSLLAGNTIYF. The rearrangement uses TRBV5-4 and TRBJ1-3; D is undetermined. The germline CDR1 and CDR2 sequences are SGHNT and YYREEE (reference sequence). V gave up 1 base and J gave up 7 bases, with 9 bases separating them. The CDR3 is made up of 13 amino acids.

This clonotype has only a few counts. The chain joins TRBV12-3 or TRBV12-4 to TRBJ1-5; 8 bases line up with TRBD1. V gave up 0 bases and J gave up 2 bases; unmatched junction bases: 3. The CDR3 covers 16 residues. The CDR3 protein is CASSLATTGGNQPQHF. In DNA form, the CDR3 reads TGTGCCAGCAGTTTAGCCACGACAGGGGGCAATCAGCCCCAGCATTTT.

The sample holds one count of this clonotype. The gene calls are TRBV3-1 and TRBJ1-2, with 9 bases aligning to TRBD1. V shed 3 bases and J 8 bases; nucleotides not matched to a gene: 4. Germline lookup yields CDR1 LGHDT and CDR2 YNNKEL (reference sequence). This CDR3 contains 13 residues. The CDR3 spells CASSQDRGSGYTF. CDR3 nucleotide sequence: TGTGCCAGCAGCCAGGACAGGGGTAGCGGCTACACCTTC.

The V gene is TRBV2, the J gene TRBJ2-2, with D unresolved. Germline V gives CDR1 SNHLY, CDR2 FYNNEI. Trimming took off 6 bases at V and 6 bases at J, with 11 bases between the two ends. The CDR3 has 13 residues. The CDR3 DNA reads as TGTGCCAGCAGGCTCCCAGGAGCCGGGGAGCTGTTTTTT. It yields the protein CASRLPGAGELFF.

In this sample, this clonotype turned up a few times. The gene calls are TRBV5-5 and TRBJ2-3, with 9 positions matching TRBD2. Trimming took 6 bases from V and 6 from J; bases not matched to a gene: 14. Per the germline V gene, CDR1 is SGHKS and CDR2 is YYEKEE (reference sequence). The CDR3 loop spans 16 amino acids. The CDR3 loop reads CASNPGASGVRDTQYF. CDR3 coding DNA: TGTGCCAGCAACCCAGGGGCTAGCGGGGTAAGGGATACGCAGTATTTT.

The CDR3 reads CASSDIAGGVNNEQFF. The CDR3 nucleotides are TGTGCCAGCAGCGATATAGCGGGAGGAGTAAACAATGAGCAGTTCTTC. V gene TRBV7-9 combines with J gene TRBJ2-1, with 10 bases lining up with TRBD2. V was clipped by 5 bases and J by 5 bases; unmatched bases: 9. Germline V lookup: CDR1 SEHNR, CDR2 FQNEAQ (reference sequence). The CDR3 length is 16 residues.

V is TRBV7-8 and J is TRBJ2-6, with TRBD2 matching over 9 bases. V lost 1 base and J lost 0; bases outside the gene matches: 4. The CDR3 has 18 residues. Germline V gene sequence: CDR1 SGHVS, CDR2 FQNEAQ. The CDR3 coding sequence is TGTGCCAGCAGCTTAGGCGGACTAGCGACCTCTGGGGCCAACGTCCTGACTTTC. Its protein is CASSLGGLATSGANVLTF.

This clonotype was seen a few times. This chain joins TRBV5-1 and TRBJ2-1; 15 positions agree with TRBD2. The V gene's germline CDR1 is SGHRS and CDR2 YFSETQ. The CDR3 has 17 residues. V lost 4 bases, J lost 8 bases, and 10 bases stayed unmatched. The chain's CDR3 is CASSRSIGTSGRYEQFF. DNA for the CDR3: TGCGCCAGCAGCCGAAGCATAGGGACTAGCGGGAGGTATGAGCAGTTCTTC.

V gene TRBV12-3 or TRBV12-4 combines with J gene TRBJ1-2; 7 positions agree with TRBD1. The CDR3 length is 17 residues. V was clipped by 5 bases and J by 0 bases; unmatched bases: 12. This CDR3 reads CASSRISGTASNYGYTF. As DNA, the CDR3 is TGTGCCAGCAGTCGAATTTCCGGGACAGCCTCTAACTATGGCTACACCTTC.

J is TRBJ2-2 and V is TRBV27; D may be TRBD1 (6 bases). Germline assignment: CDR1 MNHEY and CDR2 SMNVEV (reference sequence). The length of the CDR3 is 15 residues. Trimming took off 6 bases at V and 4 bases at J, with 15 bases between the two ends. CDR3 residues: CASREDSSFTGELFF. CDR3 nucleotide sequence: TGTGCCAGCAGGGAGGACAGCTCATTCACCGGGGAGCTGTTTTTT.

The rearrangement links TRBV11-2 to TRBJ1-2, with 7 positions matching TRBD1. The CDR3 has 15 amino acids. Germline V gene lookup returns CDR1 SGHAT and CDR2 FQNNGV. V shed 5 bases and J 5 bases; nucleotides not matched to a gene: 11. The CDR3 region is CASSLLRDSLYGYTF. The CDR3 DNA follows: TGTGCCAGCAGCCTCCTCCGGGACAGCCTTTATGGCTACACCTTC.

The chain employs TRBV3-1 and TRBJ1-5; TRBD1 is a possible D gene (5 bases). CDR1 is LGHDT and CDR2 is YNNKEL in the germline V gene (reference sequence). CDR3 length: 16 amino acids. V was cut by 4 bases and J by 3 bases, with 16 bases left in between. The CDR3 DNA reads as TGTGCCAGCAGCCGAGGGGCGGGGCAGTCCAATCAGCCCCAGCATTTT. It codes for CASSRGAGQSNQPQHF.

The chain links TRBV11-1 to TRBJ2-1, with D uncertain. The V gene lost 2 bases and the J gene lost 7 bases, with 12 bases spanning the gap. The CDR3 covers 14 residues. The germline V gene encodes CDR1 SGHAT and CDR2 FQDESV (reference sequence). The CDR3 reads CASSLFLTTNEQFF. The CDR3 nucleotides read TGTGCCAGCAGCTTATTTTTGACGACGAATGAGCAGTTCTTC. Looking up the rest from reference TRBV11-1 and TRBJ2-1 gives the full variable domain: EAEVAQSPRYKITEKSQAVAFWCDPISGHATLYWYRQILGQGPELLVQFQDESVVDDSQLPKDRFSAERLKGVDSTLKIQPAELGDSAMYLCASSLFLTTNEQFFGPGTRLTVL.

The gene calls are TRBV18 and TRBJ2-5; possibly TRBD2 for D (5 bases). The V gene's germline CDR1 is KGHSH and CDR2 LQKENI. This CDR3 has 14 amino acids. Trimming left V 4 bases short and J 3 bases short, with 12 bases between. CDR3: CASSHALREETQYF. The CDR3 DNA follows: TGTGCCAGCTCACACGCATTGAGGGAAGAGACCCAGTACTTC.

J is TRBJ1-1 and V is TRBV7-9; D perhaps matches TRBD1 (6 bases). Germline-derived CDR1 and CDR2 are SEHNR and FQNEAQ (reference sequence). The V end lost 4 bases, the J end lost 1 base, and 19 bases lay between the germline ends. The CDR3 totals 17 residues. The CDR3 loop reads CASSSIGRDRKNTEAFF. Here the CDR3 DNA reads TGTGCCAGCAGCTCAATCGGACGAGACAGGAAGAACACTGAAGCTTTCTTT.

This clonotype was picked up a small number of times. The chain links TRBV20-1 to TRBJ2-7; 7 bases line up with TRBD2. The germline V gene has CDR1 DFQATT and CDR2 SNEGSKA (reference sequence). The CDR3 sequence is 15 residues long. V lost 0 bases and J lost 3; bases outside the gene matches: 8. The CDR3 DNA is TGCAGTGCTAGAGATCTGAGGGAGGGCCGCTACGAGCAGTACTTC. Its protein product is CSARDLREGRYEQYF.

V is TRBV7-2 and J is TRBJ2-5, with a possible D match to TRBD2 (5 bases). V was shortened by 5 bases and J by 2 bases, with 12 bases between the two germline ends. From germline, CDR1 is SGHTA and CDR2 FQGNSA. The CDR3 length is 14 residues. CDR3 DNA: TGTGCCAGCAGCCCGCGGGCCTTTCAAGAGACCCAGTACTTC. Encoded protein: CASSPRAFQETQYF.

V is TRBV15 and J is TRBJ2-3; no reliable D call. Germline assignment: CDR1 LNHNV and CDR2 YYDKDF (reference sequence). The CDR3 contains 17 residues. V dropped 0 bases and J dropped 2 bases, with 15 bases sitting between them. The CDR3 reads CATSRDIRRLNTDTQYF. The DNA of the CDR3 is TGTGCCACCAGCAGAGATATCAGGCGGCTGAACACAGATACGCAGTATTTT.

CDR3 loop: CASTSEGRGLTEQYF. The CDR3 bases are TGTGCCAGCACTTCTGAGGGCAGGGGGTTAACCGAGCAGTACTTC. The chain combines TRBV12-3 or TRBV12-4 with TRBJ2-7, with 7 bases lining up with TRBD1. V lost 7 bases, J lost 6 bases, and 15 bases stayed unmatched. The CDR3 is made up of 15 amino acids.